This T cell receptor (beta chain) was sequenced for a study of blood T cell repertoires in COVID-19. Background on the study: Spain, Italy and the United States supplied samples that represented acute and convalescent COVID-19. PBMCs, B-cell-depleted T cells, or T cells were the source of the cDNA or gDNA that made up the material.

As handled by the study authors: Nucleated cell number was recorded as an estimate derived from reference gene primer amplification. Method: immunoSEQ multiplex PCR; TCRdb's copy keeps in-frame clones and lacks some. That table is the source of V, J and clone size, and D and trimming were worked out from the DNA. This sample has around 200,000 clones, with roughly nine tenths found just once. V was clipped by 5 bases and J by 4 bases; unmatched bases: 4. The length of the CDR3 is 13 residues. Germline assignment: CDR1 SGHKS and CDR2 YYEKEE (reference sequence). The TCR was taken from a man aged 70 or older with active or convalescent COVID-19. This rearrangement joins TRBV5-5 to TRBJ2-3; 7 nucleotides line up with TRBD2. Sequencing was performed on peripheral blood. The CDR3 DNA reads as TGTGCCAGCAGGGTGGGGGGGGCAGATACGCAGTATTTT. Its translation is CASRVGGADTQYF.